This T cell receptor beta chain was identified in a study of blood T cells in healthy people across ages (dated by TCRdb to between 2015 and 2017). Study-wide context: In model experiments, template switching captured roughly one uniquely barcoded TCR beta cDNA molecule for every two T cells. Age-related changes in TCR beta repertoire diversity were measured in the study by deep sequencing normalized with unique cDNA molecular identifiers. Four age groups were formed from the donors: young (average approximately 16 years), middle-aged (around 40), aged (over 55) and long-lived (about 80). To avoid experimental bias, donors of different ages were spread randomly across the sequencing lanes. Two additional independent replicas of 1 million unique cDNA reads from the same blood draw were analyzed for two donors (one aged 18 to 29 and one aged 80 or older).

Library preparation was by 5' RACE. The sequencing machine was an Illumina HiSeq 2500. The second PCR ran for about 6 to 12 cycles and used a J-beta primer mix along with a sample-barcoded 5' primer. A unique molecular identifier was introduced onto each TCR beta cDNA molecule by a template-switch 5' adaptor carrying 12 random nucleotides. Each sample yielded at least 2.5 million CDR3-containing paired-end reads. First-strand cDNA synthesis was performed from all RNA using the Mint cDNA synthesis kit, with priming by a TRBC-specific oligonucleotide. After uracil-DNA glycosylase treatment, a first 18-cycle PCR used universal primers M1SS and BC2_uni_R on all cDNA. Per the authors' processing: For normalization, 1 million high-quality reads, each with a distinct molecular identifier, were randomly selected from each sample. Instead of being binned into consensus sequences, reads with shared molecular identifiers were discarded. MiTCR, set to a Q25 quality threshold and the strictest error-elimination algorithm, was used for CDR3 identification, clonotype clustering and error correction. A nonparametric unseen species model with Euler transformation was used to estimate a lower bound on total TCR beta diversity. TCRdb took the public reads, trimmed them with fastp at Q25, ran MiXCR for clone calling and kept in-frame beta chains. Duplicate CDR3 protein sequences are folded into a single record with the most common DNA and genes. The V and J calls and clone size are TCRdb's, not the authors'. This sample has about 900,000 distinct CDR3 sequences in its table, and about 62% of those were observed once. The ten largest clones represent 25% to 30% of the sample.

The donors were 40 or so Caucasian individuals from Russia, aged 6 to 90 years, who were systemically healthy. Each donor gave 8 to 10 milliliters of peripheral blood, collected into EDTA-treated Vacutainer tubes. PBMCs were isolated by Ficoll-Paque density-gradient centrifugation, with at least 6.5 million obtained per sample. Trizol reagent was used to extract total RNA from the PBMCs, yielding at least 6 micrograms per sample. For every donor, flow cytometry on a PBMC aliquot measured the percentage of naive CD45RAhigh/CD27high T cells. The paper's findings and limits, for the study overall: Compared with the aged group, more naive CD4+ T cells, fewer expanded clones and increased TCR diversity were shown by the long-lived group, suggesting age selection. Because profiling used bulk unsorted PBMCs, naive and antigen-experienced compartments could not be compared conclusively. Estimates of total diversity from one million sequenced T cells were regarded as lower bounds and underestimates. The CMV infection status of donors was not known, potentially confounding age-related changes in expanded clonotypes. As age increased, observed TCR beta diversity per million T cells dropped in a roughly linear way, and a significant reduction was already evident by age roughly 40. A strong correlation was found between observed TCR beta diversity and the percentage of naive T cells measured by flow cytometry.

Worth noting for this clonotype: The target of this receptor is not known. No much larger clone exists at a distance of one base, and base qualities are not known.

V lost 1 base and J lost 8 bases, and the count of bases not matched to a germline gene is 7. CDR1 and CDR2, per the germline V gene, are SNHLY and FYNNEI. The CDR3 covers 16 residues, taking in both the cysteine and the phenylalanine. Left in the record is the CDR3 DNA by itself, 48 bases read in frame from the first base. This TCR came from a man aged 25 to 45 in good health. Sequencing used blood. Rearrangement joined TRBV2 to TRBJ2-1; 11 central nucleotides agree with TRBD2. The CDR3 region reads CASSEDSSGGWDEQFF. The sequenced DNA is TGTGCCAGCAGTGAAGACTCTAGCGGGGGGTGGGATGAGCAGTTCTTC.